This is a list of T cell receptor beta chains from one sample in a study of shared clonotypes between healthy human individuals. Assay used: immunoSEQ multiplex PCR; TCRdb lists only in-frame clones, some missing. The data show approximately 1.4 million clones, approximately 98% seen once. The sample consisted of naive CD4+ T cells sorted from blood. The receptor source for this set is a young man in good health. Each CDR3 is given with its conserved first and last residue.

>TRBJ2-5|TRBV9
CASSVGGQGRETQYF
>TRBJ2-1|TRBV5-1
CASSPGLAYNEQFF
>TRBJ1-1|TRBV5-1
CASSLGGTPNTEAFF
>TRBJ2-3|TRBV18
CASSPLSSDTQYF
>TRBJ2-7|TRBV27
CASSLFGSYEQYF
>TRBJ2-1|TRBV28
CASSRRLAGGRGNEQFF
>TRBJ1-1|TRBV6-5
CASSYSGTADTEAFF
>TRBJ1-1|TRBV15
CATSRDAGPNTEAFF
>TRBJ2-1|TRBV14
CASSRHSGSANDNEQFF
>TRBJ2-3|TRBV7-2
CASSLARAPSTDTQYF
>TRBJ2-3|TRBV6-5
CASSYLRTDTQYF
>TRBJ2-2|TRBV5-1
CASSLAFGELFF
>TRBJ2-7|TRBV5-6
CASSFTDYEQYF
>TRBJ2-7|TRBV5-4
CASSRGTSGIPQSGQYF
>TRBJ2-1|TRBV18
CASSPLQTGTGMGNEQFF
>TRBJ2-7|TRBV11-2
CASSSISYEQYF
>TRBJ2-7|TRBV4-3
CASSQLSGYEQYF
>TRBJ2-7|TRBV5-1
CASSSYSGNSYEQYF
>TRBJ2-1|TRBV27
CASSFDSSSYNEQFF
>TRBJ2-4|TRBV7-8
CASSFEGAKNIQYF
>TRBJ2-2|TRBV7-2
CASSFSSGHPHTGELFF
>TRBJ2-2|TRBV7-6
CASRRGNTGELFF
>TRBJ2-7|TRBV11-3
CASSLESGLAGVDEQYF
>TRBJ1-5|TRBV18
CASSPRGQPQHF
>TRBJ1-4|TRBV10-3
CAISVQGGNEKLFF
>TRBJ1-5|TRBV27
CASSLGINSNQPQHF
>TRBJ2-4|TRBV7-2
CASSAGQSHKNIQYF
>TRBJ2-5|TRBV2
CASSDYGKETQYF
>TRBJ2-7|TRBV7-9
CASSSGTPHGEQYF
>TRBJ1-2|TRBV7-9
CASSGQGPSRFKGYGYTF
>TRBJ1-1|TRBV19
CASSIRDRNTEAFF
>TRBJ1-2|TRBV7-9
CASRTRQGYGYTF
>TRBJ1-5|TRBV19
CATTRGQGVQPQHF
>TRBJ2-1|TRBV27
CASSSHPPQGWAHSYNEQFF
>TRBJ2-1|TRBV5-4
CASSIPSGKGYNEQFF
>TRBJ2-4|TRBV6-5
CASSTRNIQYF
>TRBJ1-3|TRBV11-2
CASSLLRGVGNTIYF